This T cell receptor (beta chain) was observed in a study of CD8+ T cells in alopecia areata. Notes on the study in general: With tofacitinib ongoing, many expanded lesional clones persisted in both scalp and blood. Tofacitinib significantly reduced both scalp clonality and expanded CD8+ clones among the top 100.

RNA, once extracted, was reverse transcribed into cDNA for use as the sequencing template. The table came from immunoSEQ multiplex PCR; TCRdb's copy has only in-frame clones and leaves some out. In the table there are around 300,000 clones, about 62% of which are singletons. A note on this clone: What it binds is not known.

The CDR3 totals 15 residues. V was pared by 3 bases and J by 3 bases, with 14 bases between. Germline assignment: CDR1 SNHLY and CDR2 FYNNEI. Treatment here: oral pan-JAK inhibitor, 5-10 mg twice daily. Collected material from alopecia areata patients comprised lesional scalp punch biopsies and peripheral blood. The chain links TRBV2 to TRBJ1-1; D not certain. Source: CD4+ T cells sorted from blood, taken at week 52, from a patient treated with tofacitinib. The receptor comes from a human donor with alopecia areata. CDR3 sequence: CASSDATHGDTEAFF. In nucleotides, the CDR3 is TGTGCCAGCAGTGATGCGACACACGGGGACACTGAAGCTTTCTTT.